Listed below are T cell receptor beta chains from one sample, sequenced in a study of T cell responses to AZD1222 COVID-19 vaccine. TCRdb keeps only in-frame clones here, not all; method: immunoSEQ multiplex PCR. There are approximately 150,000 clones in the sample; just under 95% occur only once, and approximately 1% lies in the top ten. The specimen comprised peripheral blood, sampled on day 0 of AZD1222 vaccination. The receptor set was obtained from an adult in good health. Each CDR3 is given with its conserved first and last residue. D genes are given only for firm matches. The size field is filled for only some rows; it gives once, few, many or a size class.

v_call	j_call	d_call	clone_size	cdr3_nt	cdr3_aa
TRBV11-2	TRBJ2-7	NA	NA	TGTGCCAGCAGCTTAGGACAACAGGCAGGATACGAGCAGTACTTC	CASSLGQQAGYEQYF
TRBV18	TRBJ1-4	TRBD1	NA	TGTGCCAGCTCACCTATACAGGGGGGTACAACTAATGAAAAACTGTTTTTT	CASSPIQGGTTNEKLFF
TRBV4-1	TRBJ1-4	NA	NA	TGCGCCAGCAGCCAAGAGCAATTTGGACAGCAAATTGAAAAACTGTTTTTT	CASSQEQFGQQIEKLFF
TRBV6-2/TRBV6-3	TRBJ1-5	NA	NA	TGTGCCAGCAGCCCCGACGGCTATCGCAATCAGCCCCAGCATTTT	CASSPDGYRNQPQHF
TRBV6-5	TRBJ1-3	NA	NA	TGTGCCAGTCGGGGGGTCTCTGGAAACACCATATATTTT	CASRGVSGNTIYF
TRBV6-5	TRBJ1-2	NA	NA	TGTGCCAGCAGGGGTCGGTTGGGCTACACCTTC	CASRGRLGYTF
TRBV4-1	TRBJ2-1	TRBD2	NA	TGCGCCAGCAGCGGGACTAGCGGGGGGACAGAGCAGTTCTTC	CASSGTSGGTEQFF
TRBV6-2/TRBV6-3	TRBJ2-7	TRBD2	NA	TGTGCCAGCAGTTACTTGCTAGCGGGGTCCTACGAGCAGTACTTC	CASSYLLAGSYEQYF
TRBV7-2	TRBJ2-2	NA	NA	TGTGCCAGCAGTTGGGGCCTTCATAGGGCCGGGGAGCTGTTTTTT	CASSWGLHRAGELFF
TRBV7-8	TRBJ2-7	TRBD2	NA	TGTGCCAGCAGCACCACGGCACCTAGCGGGGCAGATTACGAGCAGTACTTC	CASSTTAPSGADYEQYF
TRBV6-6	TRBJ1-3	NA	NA	TGTGCCAGCAGTTACGTCCAGGGTGGAAACACCATATATTTT	CASSYVQGGNTIYF
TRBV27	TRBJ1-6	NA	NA	TGTGCCAGCAGTTTATCGAAGGGGTCCTATAATTCACCCCTCCACTTT	CASSLSKGSYNSPLHF
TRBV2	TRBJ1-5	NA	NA	TGTGCCAGCAGTCCCCAGGGAATGCAGCCCCAGCATTTT	CASSPQGMQPQHF
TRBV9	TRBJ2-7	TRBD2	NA	TGTGCCAGCAGCGTCGGGACTAGCGGTGATACCTACGAGCAGTACTTC	CASSVGTSGDTYEQYF
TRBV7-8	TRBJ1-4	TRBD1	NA	TGTGCCAGCAGAAGACAGGGAGGTAATGAAAAACTGTTTTTT	CASRRQGGNEKLFF
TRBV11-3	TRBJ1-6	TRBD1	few	TGTGCCAGCAGCCAGGGACAGGGGCATTCACCCCTCCACTTT	CASSQGQGHSPLHF
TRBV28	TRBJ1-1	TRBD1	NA	TGTGCCAGCAGTCAGACAGGGACCAGATACACTGAAGCTTTCTTT	CASSQTGTRYTEAFF
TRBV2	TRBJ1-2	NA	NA	TGTGCCAGCTCCTGGGCAGGGGCAGGAGGCTACACCTTC	CASSWAGAGGYTF
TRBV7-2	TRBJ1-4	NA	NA	TGTGCCAGCAGCATCCAGGGTACGACTAATGAAAAACTGTTTTTT	CASSIQGTTNEKLFF
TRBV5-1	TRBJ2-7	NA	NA	TGCGCCAGCAGCTTGTATTCGGATTCCTACGAGCAGTACTTC	CASSLYSDSYEQYF
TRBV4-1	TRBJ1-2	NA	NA	TGCGCCAGCAGCCATGGACAGCCTTATGGCTACACCTTC	CASSHGQPYGYTF
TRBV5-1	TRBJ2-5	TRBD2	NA	TGCGCCAGCAGCTGGGGTGAGCGGGGGGGCGAAGAGACCCAGTACTTC	CASSWGERGGEETQYF
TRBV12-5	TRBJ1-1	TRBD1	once	TGTGCTAGTGGTTTCCGGGACAGGGGCTCCGGTACGAACACTGAAGCTTTCTTT	CASGFRDRGSGTNTEAFF
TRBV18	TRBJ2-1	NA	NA	TGTGCCAGCTCACCAAATAGCCCCTTAGATGAGCAGTTCTTC	CASSPNSPLDEQFF
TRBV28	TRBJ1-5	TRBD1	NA	TGTGCCAGCAGTATTGTGACAGGGGGCATTGGCAATCAGCCCCAGCATTTT	CASSIVTGGIGNQPQHF
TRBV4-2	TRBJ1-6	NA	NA	TGTGCCAGCAGCCACGTGCAGGCTGGGAACTATAATTCACCCCTCCACTTT	CASSHVQAGNYNSPLHF
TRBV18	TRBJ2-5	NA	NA	TGTGCCAGCTCACCGTCGACTAGTCGGGAGACCCAGTACTTC	CASSPSTSRETQYF
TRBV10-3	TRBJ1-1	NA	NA	TGTGCCATCAGTGAGTCACCGGGGGGCGGGCTGAACACTGAAGCTTTCTTT	CAISESPGGGLNTEAFF
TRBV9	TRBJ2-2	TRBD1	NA	TGTGCCAGCACCTCGTCTCAGGGGGCCTCCGGGGAGCTGTTTTTT	CASTSSQGASGELFF
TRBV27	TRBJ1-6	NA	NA	TGTGCCAGCAGTAATCTAGTGGGGGGCTCCTATAATTCACCCCTCCACTTT	CASSNLVGGSYNSPLHF
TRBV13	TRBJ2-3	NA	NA	TGTGCCAGCAGCTTAGAAGGGCTCACAGATACGCAGTATTTT	CASSLEGLTDTQYF
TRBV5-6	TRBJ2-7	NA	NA	TGTGCCAGCAGCCCTGTGGGGTCCTACGAGCAGTACTTC	CASSPVGSYEQYF
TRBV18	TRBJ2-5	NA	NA	TGTGCCAGCTCACCACCAGGGATCGAGACCCAGTACTTC	CASSPPGIETQYF
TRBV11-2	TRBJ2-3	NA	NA	TGTGCCAGCAGCTTTAGCACAGATACGCAGTATTTT	CASSFSTDTQYF
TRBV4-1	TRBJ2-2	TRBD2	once	TGCGCCAGCAGCCAAGGACTAGCGGGGGGTGTGAACACCGGGGAGCTGTTTTTT	CASSQGLAGGVNTGELFF
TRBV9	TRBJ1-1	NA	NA	TGTGCCAGCAGCGAGATGCATCTGAACACTGAAGCTTTCTTT	CASSEMHLNTEAFF
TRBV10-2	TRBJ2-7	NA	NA	TGCGCCAGCACAGCGGTGAACTACGAGCAGTACTTC	CASTAVNYEQYF
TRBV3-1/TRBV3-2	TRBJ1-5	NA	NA	TGTGCCAGCAGCCAAGATATGCCGCTTGTAGGCCAGCCCCAGCATTTT	CASSQDMPLVGQPQHF
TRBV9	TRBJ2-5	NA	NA	TGTGCCAGCAGCGCTACACTAGCGAGGGGGTCCGAGACCCAGTACTTC	CASSATLARGSETQYF
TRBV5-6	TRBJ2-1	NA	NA	TGTGCCAGCAGCTGGGAAGGGCTTTACAATGAGCAGTTCTTC	CASSWEGLYNEQFF
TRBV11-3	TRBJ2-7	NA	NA	TGTGCCAGCAGTTTAAACTCCTACTACGAGCAGTACTTC	CASSLNSYYEQYF
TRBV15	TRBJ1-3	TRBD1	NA	TGTGCCACCTCCGGGACAGGAATCTCTGGAAACACCATATATTTT	CATSGTGISGNTIYF
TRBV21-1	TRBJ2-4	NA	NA	TGTGCCAGCAGCAAAGAAGGACAGGGGGGAGGCGTCGACATTCAGTACTTC	CASSKEGQGGGVDIQYF
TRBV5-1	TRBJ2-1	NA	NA	TGCGCCAGCAGCAACGGACTGCCCTACAATGAGCAGTTCTTC	CASSNGLPYNEQFF
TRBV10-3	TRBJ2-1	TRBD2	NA	TGTGCCATCAGTTCTAGCGGGGGTAGTTACAATGAGCAGTTCTTC	CAISSSGGSYNEQFF
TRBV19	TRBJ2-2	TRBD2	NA	TGTGCCAGTAGGATACTAGCGGGGGGAAGCACCGGGGAGCTGTTTTTT	CASRILAGGSTGELFF
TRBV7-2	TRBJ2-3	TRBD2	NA	TGTGCCAGCAGCTACGGGACTACCACAGATACGCAGTATTTT	CASSYGTTTDTQYF
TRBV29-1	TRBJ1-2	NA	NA	TGCAGCGTTGAAGATCTATTTGGGGGACGAGGTGGCTACACCTTC	CSVEDLFGGRGGYTF
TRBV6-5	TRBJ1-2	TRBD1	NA	TGTGCCAGCAGTCGCGGGACAGCCTCTAACTATGGCTACACCTTC	CASSRGTASNYGYTF
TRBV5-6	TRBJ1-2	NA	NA	TGTGCCAGCAGCCCCGGACAAGACTATGGCTACACCTTC	CASSPGQDYGYTF
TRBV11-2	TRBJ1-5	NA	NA	TGTGCCAGCAGCTTTGGGCAGACGAATCAGCCCCAGCATTTT	CASSFGQTNQPQHF
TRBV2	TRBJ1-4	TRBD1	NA	TGTGCCAGCAGAGGACAGGAAGGTGGGAAACTGTTTTTT	CASRGQEGGKLFF
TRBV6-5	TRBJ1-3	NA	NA	TGTGCCAGCAGGACTGGGGTCTCTGGAAACACCATATATTTT	CASRTGVSGNTIYF
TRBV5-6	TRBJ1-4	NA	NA	TGTGCCAGCACAACCGGGCCGAGGTATAATGAAAAACTGTTTTTT	CASTTGPRYNEKLFF